The clone carrying this T cell receptor (beta chain) showed up just once. Germline CDR1 is MNHEY and CDR2 is SVGAGI. CDR3 length equals 14 residues. Trimming cost V 8 bases and J 0 bases, with 14 bases left between them. The sample belongs to a study of control samples from healthy donors and cancer patients. Only in-frame clones appear in the TCRdb table, and some are missing; sequencing was by immunoSEQ multiplex PCR. This sample has 390,000 or so clones, with around nine tenths found just once. Sequenced material: PBMCs. The receptor was isolated from a man in his forties with head and neck cancer. The chain employs TRBV6-5 and TRBJ2-7; TRBD1 is a possible D gene (6 bases). The CDR3 nucleotides read TGTGCCAGCCAGGCGAGGGGGAGCTCCTACGAGCAGTACTTC. Translated, it gives CASQARGSSYEQYF.